The source of this T cell receptor beta chain is a study of T cells after yellow fever vaccination. Study results and caveats: Secondary responses were weaker yet peaked faster, day 5 versus 15. One caveat is that FACS-sorted repertoires could contain abundant clonotypes contaminating from the bulk population.

Researchers made TCR cDNA using 5'RACE template switching, and this step added a universal primer site and UMIs. TCRdb recomputed calls from the 5' RACE reads with MiXCR, one row per CDR3 protein. Of roughly 520,000 distinct CDR3 sequences listed, 21% are singletons. Germline V gene sequence: CDR1 SGHTA, CDR2 FQGNSA. This CDR3 comprises 15 residues. V lost 9 bases to trimming and J lost 10 bases; unmatched junction nucleotides: 11. As to this clonotype: Its antigen remains unidentified.

The V and J genes are TRBV7-2 and TRBJ2-1; 14 bases match TRBD2. The sequenced sample was PBMCs, obtained roughly 20 days after the first yellow fever vaccination. The origin of this receptor is a young man who received the YFV17D yellow fever vaccine. This chain's CDR3 is CARISGLAGVGEQFF. Here the CDR3 DNA reads TGTGCCAGAATATCGGGACTAGCGGGGGTGGGGGAGCAGTTCTTC.